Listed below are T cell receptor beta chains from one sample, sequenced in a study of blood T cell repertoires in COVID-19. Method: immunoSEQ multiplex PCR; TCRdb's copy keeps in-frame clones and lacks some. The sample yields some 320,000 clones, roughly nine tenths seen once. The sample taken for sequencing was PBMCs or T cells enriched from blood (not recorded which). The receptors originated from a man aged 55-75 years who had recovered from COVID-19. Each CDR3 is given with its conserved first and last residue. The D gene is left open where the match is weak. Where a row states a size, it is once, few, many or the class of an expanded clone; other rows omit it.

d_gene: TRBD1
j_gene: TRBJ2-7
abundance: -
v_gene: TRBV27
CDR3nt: TGTGCCAGCAGTCGTTACTGGGACAGGGAGAATTACGAGCAGTACTTC
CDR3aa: CASSRYWDRENYEQYF

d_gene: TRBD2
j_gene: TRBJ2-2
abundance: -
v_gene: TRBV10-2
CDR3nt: TGCGCCAGCAGTCCCGGTAGTAGCGGGGACGGGGAGCTGTTTTTT
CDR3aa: CASSPGSSGDGELFF

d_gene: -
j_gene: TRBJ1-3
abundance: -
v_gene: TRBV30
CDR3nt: TGTGCCTGGAGTACGGGGAGCTCTGGAAACACCATATATTTT
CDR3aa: CAWSTGSSGNTIYF

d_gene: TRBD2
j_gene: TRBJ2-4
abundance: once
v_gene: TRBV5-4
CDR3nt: TGTGCCAGCAGCTTGGGGGGGGCTAGCGGGAGCTCTTACATTCAGTACTTC
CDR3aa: CASSLGGASGSSYIQYF

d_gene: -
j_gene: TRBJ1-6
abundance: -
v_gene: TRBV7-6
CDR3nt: TGTGCCAGCAGCTTAGGTCCTAGCTCCTATAATTCACCCCTCCACTTT
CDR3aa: CASSLGPSSYNSPLHF

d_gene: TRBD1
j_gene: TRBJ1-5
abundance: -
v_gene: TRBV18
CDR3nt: TGTGCCAGCTCACGGGGGGGACAGGGATCAGGTCAGCCCCAGCATTTT
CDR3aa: CASSRGGQGSGQPQHF

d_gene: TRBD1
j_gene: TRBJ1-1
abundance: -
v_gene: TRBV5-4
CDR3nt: TGTGCCAGCAGCTTTCCGGGACAGGGGACGGTACCTTTCTTT
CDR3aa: CASSFPGQGTVPFF

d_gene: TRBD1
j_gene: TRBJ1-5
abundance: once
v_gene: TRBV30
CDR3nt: TGTGCCTGGAGTCCTCAGGGGGATCAGCCCCAGCATTTT
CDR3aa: CAWSPQGDQPQHF

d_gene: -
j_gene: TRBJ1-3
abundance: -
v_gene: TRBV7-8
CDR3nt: TGTGCCAGCAGCTTAAGGGGCAGTCAGCACATCGGAAACACCATATATTTT
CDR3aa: CASSLRGSQHIGNTIYF

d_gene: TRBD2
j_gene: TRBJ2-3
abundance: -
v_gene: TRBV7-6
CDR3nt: TGTGCCAGCAAAGGACTAGCGGGGACACTAGATACGCAGTATTTT
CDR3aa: CASKGLAGTLDTQYF

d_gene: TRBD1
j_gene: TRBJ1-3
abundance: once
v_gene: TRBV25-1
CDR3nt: TGTGCCAGCAGTGGGGGCTCCGGGACAGGGTCTGGAAACACCATATATTTT
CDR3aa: CASSGGSGTGSGNTIYF

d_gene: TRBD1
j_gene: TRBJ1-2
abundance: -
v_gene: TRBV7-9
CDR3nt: TGTGCCAGCAGCCCGACAGGGGTTGGCTATGGCTACACCTTC
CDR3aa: CASSPTGVGYGYTF

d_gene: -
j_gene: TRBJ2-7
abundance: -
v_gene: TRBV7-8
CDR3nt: TGTGCCAGCAGCGTCAGCGCGGGGCGGACGAGCTCCTACGAGCAGTACTTC
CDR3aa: CASSVSAGRTSSYEQYF

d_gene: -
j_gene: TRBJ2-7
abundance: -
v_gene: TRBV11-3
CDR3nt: TGTGCCAGCAGCTTAGGGCCCCTGACAAATTACGAGCAGTACTTC
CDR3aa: CASSLGPLTNYEQYF

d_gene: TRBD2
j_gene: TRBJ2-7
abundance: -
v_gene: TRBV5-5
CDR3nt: TGTGCCAGCAGCTTACTAGCGGGGGTCCCCTACGAGCAGTACTTC
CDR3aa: CASSLLAGVPYEQYF

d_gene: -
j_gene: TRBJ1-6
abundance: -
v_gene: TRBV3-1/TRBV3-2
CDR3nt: TGTGCCAGCAGCCGCGCAGGGAACTCCTATAATTCACCCCTCCACTTT
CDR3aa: CASSRAGNSYNSPLHF

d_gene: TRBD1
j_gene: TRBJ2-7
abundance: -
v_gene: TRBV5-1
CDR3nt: TGCGCCAGCAGCGCGGGACAGGGGGTCACGACACTTTCCTACGAGCAGTACTTC
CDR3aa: CASSAGQGVTTLSYEQYF

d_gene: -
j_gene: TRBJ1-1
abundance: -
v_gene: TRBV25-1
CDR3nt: TGTGCCAGCCAGATGAACCTGAACACTGAAGCTTTCTTT
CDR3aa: CASQMNLNTEAFF

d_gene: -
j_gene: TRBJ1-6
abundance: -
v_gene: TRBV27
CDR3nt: TGTGCCAGCAGTCCTTCCGAGGGCGGGGCGGTATATTCACCCCTCCACTTT
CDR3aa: CASSPSEGGAVYSPLHF

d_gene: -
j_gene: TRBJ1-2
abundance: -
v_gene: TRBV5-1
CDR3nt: TGCGCCAGCAGCTCAGACAGTGGCTATGGCTACACCTTC
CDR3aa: CASSSDSGYGYTF

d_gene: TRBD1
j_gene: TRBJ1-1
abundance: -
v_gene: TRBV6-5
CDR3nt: TGTGTAACCTCGAGGGGGCTTACTGAAGCTTTCTTT
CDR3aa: CVTSRGLTEAFF

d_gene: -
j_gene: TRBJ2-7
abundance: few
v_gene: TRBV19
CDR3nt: TGTGCCACCCCCCTCTCGGAGAACGGGGGATTCTACGAGCAGTACTTC
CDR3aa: CATPLSENGGFYEQYF

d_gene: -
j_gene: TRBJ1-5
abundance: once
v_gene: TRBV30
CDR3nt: TGTGCCTGGAAGGACCAGCAGGGTCAGCCCCAGCATTTT
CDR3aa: CAWKDQQGQPQHF

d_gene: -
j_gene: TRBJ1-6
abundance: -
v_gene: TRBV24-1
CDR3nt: TGTGCCACCAGTGACAAAGGGACACCCTTAGGGTATAATTCACCCCTCCACTTT
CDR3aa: CATSDKGTPLGYNSPLHF

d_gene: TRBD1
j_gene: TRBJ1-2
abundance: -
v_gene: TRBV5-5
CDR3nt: TGTGCCAGCAGCCAAACACCCGAGGGACAGGGGGCGCGAGGCTACACCTTC
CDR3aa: CASSQTPEGQGARGYTF

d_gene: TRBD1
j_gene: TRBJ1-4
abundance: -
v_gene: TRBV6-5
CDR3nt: TGTGCCGGACGGCGGACAGGGGTTGAAAAACTGTTTTTT
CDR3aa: CAGRRTGVEKLFF

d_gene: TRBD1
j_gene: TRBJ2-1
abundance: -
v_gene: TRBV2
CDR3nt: TGTGCCAGCAGTGCCGGGACAGGGGACAACAATGAGCAGTTCTTC
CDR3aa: CASSAGTGDNNEQFF

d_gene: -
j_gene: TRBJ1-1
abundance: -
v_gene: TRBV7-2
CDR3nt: TGTGCCAGCAGCTTAGTTGGAGTTACTGAAGCTTTCTTT
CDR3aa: CASSLVGVTEAFF

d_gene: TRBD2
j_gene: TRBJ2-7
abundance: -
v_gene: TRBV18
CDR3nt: TGTGCCAGCTCCCCGGGGGGTTCCTACGAGCAGTACTTC
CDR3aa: CASSPGGSYEQYF

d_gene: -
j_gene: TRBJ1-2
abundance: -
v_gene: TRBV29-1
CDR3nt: TGCAGCGTTGATACAGGGCCCTATGGCTACACCTTC
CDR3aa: CSVDTGPYGYTF

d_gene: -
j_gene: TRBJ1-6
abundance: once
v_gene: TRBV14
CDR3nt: TGTGCCAGCAGCCGACTCTACTCCGCGGGGGGCGAAGGGTCACCCCTCCACTTT
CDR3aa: CASSRLYSAGGEGSPLHF

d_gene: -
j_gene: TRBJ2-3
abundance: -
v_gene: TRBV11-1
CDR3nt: TGTGCCAGCAGCTTAGCGGGGGGGCCAGATACGCAGTATTTT
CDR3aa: CASSLAGGPDTQYF

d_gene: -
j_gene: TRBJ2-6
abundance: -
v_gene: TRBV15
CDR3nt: TGTGCCACCAGCAGAGATCACTCCAGTTGGAGCTCTGGGGCCAACGTCCTGACTTTC
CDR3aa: CATSRDHSSWSSGANVLTF

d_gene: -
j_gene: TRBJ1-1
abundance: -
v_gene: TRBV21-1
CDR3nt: TGTGCCAGCAGCAATTTGCGACAGGGGGCGATAACAATGAACACTGAAGCTTTCTTT
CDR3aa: CASSNLRQGAITMNTEAFF

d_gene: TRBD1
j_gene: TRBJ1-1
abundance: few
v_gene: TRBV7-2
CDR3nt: TGTGCCAGCAGCTTAGTGCTGGGACAGGGCGGTGAAGCTTTCTTT
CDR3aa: CASSLVLGQGGEAFF

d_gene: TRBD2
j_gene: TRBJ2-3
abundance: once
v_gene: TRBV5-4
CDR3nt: TGTGCCAGCAGCTTGGCCTGGGGCGGGGGGGTCCAAGATACGCAGTATTTT
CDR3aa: CASSLAWGGGVQDTQYF

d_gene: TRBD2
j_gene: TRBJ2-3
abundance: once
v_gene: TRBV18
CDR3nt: TGTGCCAGCTCACCCGGACTAGCGGGGGGTCCCGTTGGCACAGATACGCAGTATTTT
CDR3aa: CASSPGLAGGPVGTDTQYF

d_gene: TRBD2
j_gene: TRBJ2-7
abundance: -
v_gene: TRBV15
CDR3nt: TGTGCCACCAGCAGAGATGGGACTAGCGGCTACGAGCAGTACTTC
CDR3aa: CATSRDGTSGYEQYF

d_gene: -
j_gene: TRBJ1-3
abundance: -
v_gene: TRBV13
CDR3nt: TGTGCCAGCAGCTTAGTAGGGAGGGGAAACACCATATATTTT
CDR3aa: CASSLVGRGNTIYF

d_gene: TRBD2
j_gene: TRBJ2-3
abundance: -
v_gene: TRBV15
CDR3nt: TGTGCCACCAGCAGAGATATCCCGGGACTAGGTAGTCCAGATACGCAGTATTTT
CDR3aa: CATSRDIPGLGSPDTQYF

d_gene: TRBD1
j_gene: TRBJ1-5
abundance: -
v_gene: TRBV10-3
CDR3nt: TGTGCCATCAAAGGGGGTCAGGGGGACAATCAGCCCCAGCATTTT
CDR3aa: CAIKGGQGDNQPQHF

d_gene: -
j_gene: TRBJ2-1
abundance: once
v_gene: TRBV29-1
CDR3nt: TGCAGCGCCGGGGGCTCCTACAATGAGCAGTTCTTC
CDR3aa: CSAGGSYNEQFF

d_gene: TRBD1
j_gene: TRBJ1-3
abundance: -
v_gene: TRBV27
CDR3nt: TGTGCCAGCAGTTTGACAGGGTACAGAAACACCATATATTTT
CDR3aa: CASSLTGYRNTIYF

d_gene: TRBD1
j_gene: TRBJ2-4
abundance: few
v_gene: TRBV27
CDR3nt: TGTGCCAGCAGCCCTGGGGTCAGGGGGCGTGGAAACATTCAGTACTTC
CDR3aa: CASSPGVRGRGNIQYF

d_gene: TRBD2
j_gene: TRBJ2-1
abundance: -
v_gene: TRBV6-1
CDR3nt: TGTGCCAGCAGTGAAGGCGGGCTAGCGGACTATTACAATGAGCAGTTCTTC
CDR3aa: CASSEGGLADYYNEQFF

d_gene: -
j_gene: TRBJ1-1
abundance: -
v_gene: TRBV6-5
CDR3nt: TGTGCCAGCAGTTCCCCCCGGTCCCGAACTGAAGCTTTCTTT
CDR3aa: CASSSPRSRTEAFF

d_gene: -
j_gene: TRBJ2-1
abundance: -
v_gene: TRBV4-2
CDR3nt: TGTGCCAGCAGCCAAGCCCTTTGGGACTCCAGTTCGGTCTTC
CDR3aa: CASSQALWDSSSVF

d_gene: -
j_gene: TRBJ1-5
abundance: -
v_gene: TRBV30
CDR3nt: TGTGCCTGGAGCTACCAGGGCAATCAGCCCCAGCATTTT
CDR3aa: CAWSYQGNQPQHF

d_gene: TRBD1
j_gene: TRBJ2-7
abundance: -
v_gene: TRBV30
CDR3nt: TGTGCCTGGAAAACAGGGGTCGAGCAGTACTTC
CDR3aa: CAWKTGVEQYF

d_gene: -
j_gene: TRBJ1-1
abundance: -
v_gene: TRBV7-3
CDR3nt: TGTGCCAGCAGCTTAGCGGGCTCGGGCACTGAAGCTTTCTTT
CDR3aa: CASSLAGSGTEAFF

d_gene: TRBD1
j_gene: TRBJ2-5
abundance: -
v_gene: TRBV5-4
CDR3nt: TGTGCCAGCAGCGGCAACAGGGGGCGGCGGGAGACCCAGTACTTC
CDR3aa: CASSGNRGRRETQYF

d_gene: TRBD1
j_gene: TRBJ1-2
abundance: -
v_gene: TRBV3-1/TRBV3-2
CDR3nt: TGTGCCAGCAGCCAGGCAGGGGGCGCGCACTATGGCTACACCTTC
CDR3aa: CASSQAGGAHYGYTF

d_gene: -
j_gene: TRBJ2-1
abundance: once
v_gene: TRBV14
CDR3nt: TGTGCCAGCAGCCAACTTCACGCCACTTACAATGAGCAGTTCTTC
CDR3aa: CASSQLHATYNEQFF

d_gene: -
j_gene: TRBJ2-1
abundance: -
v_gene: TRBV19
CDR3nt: TGTGCCAGTAATGGAGCTCGCTACAATGAGCAGTTCTTC
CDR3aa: CASNGARYNEQFF

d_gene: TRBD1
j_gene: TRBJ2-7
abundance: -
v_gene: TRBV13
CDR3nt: TGTGCCAGCAGCGCAAGGGACAGGGGACCCGAGCAGTACTTC
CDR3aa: CASSARDRGPEQYF